This T cell receptor (beta chain) was identified during a study of T cell changes during pregnancy in multiple sclerosis. Germline V gene data show CDR1 as MGHRA and CDR2 as YSYEKL. This CDR3 is 15 amino acids long. Losses at the gene ends were 6 bases for V and 6 bases for J; bases not matched to a gene: 11. Profiled with immunoSEQ multiplex PCR; TCRdb holds only in-frame clones, not every one. The sample has approximately 63,000 clones, 90% to 95% seen once; the top ten hold 2.2%. Sequencing used peripheral blood, obtained in the third trimester of pregnancy. The receptor's source is a female donor in good health, enrolled as a control in a pregnancy study. J is TRBJ2-5 and V is TRBV4-1, with 9 nucleotides matching TRBD2. The CDR3 DNA reads TGCGCCAGCAGTCAGGCTAGCGGGATGACCCAGACCCAGTACTTC. Encoded protein: CASSQASGMTQTQYF.